The clone carrying this T cell receptor beta chain has just one count. Produced via immunoSEQ multiplex PCR; TCRdb's table is partial and in-frame only. This sample has more than 95,000 clones, with more than 75% found just once. This sample is drawn from a study of blood T cell repertoires in COVID-19. From germline, CDR1 is SNHLY and CDR2 FYNNEI. V lost 8 bases, J lost 0 bases, and 16 bases lay in between. This CDR3 is built from 15 residues. The sample comprised peripheral blood. The V gene is TRBV2, the J gene TRBJ1-1; D ambiguous. The source of this sequence is a human donor in a cohort sampled during active COVID-19. The CDR3 nucleotides are TGTGCCAGCCGTGCAGGCGGCGGGGTGAACACTGAAGCTTTCTTT. This translates into CASRAGGGVNTEAFF.